This T cell receptor beta chain originates from a study of T cell responses to AZD1222 COVID-19 vaccine. Study-level background: Some second doses came at about 4 weeks and others at about 12 weeks; these were pooled. The study, taken as a whole, reports: Clonal diversity was possibly underestimated; the donors were predominantly white British and more often female.

A note on this clone: The antigen is unknown.

V dropped 6 bases and J dropped 6; count of bases not matched to a gene: 5. The CDR3 runs to 12 residues. Germline values: CDR1 MDHEN, CDR2 SYDVKM. The assay was immunoSEQ multiplex PCR, and TCRdb's table has in-frame clones only and misses some. Of about 120,000 clones listed, around 85% are singletons. The source is an adult in good health. The V gene is TRBV28, the J gene TRBJ2-7, with 7 bases that match TRBD2. The sample was peripheral blood, taken on day 0 of AZD1222 vaccination. The CDR3 is CASRLANSEQYF. The CDR3 DNA follows: TGTGCCAGCAGACTAGCGAACAGCGAGCAGTACTTC.